This T cell receptor (beta chain) was sequenced in a study of T cell responses to AZD1222 COVID-19 vaccine (dated by TCRdb to the early 2020s). Background on the whole study: TCR sequencing was performed for 230 to 250 trial participants, of whom about 200 were given two doses of AZD1222 and around 25 were given two doses of MenACWY control vaccine. Enrollment into the trials was organized by age into subgroups of 18-55, 56-69 and 70-plus years, and those subgroups contained roughly 150, 30 and 60 TCR-sequenced participants, respectively.

The study at large found these results: Reportedly, almost half of the unique spike-specific TCRs recognized epitopes lying outside the regions that are mutated in the B.1.351 and B.1.1.7 variants. In the small 56-69-year group, the increase in depth fell short of significance, most likely because of low power. Conclusions about previously exposed vaccinees are limited, since just 6 or 7 AZD1222 recipients were seropositive for SARS-CoV-2 at baseline. After two AZD1222 doses, both the breadth and the depth of spike-specific TCRs were significantly higher than at day 0 and than in MenACWY recipients. Participants were mostly white British, with more females than males. The authors suggested clonal diversity may have been underestimated. Because no day 14 peak-response samples were available, repertoires were characterized only after the peak T cell response. The whole spike protein was spanned by vaccine-associated CD4 TCRs, and dominant responses were seen in regions 160-218 and 743-854.

The germline V gene yields SGHRS for CDR1 and YFSETQ for CDR2. The CDR3 runs 15 residues from the cysteine to the phenylalanine. The only DNA kept is the CDR3, 45 bases in frame from the first base. At the junction V is shortened by 0 bases and J by 4 bases; bases outside the gene matches: 7. The CDR3 regions of human TCRbeta chains were analyzed by immunosequencing. From the authors' description of their analysis: TCRs in the repertoires were matched against a reference library of SARS-CoV-2-specific TCRs that had been generated with the MIRA antigen-specificity platform. Breadth meant the fraction of unique TCRs that were SARS-CoV-2-associated, whereas depth meant the fraction of total T cells that were SARS-CoV-2-associated. Using the MIRA data, each spike-specific TCR was assigned both to the spike region to which the TCR was reactive and to a CD4 or CD8 class. Log10-transformed breadth and depth values were compared by one-way ANOVA with Sidak's multiple comparisons tests. The source is immuneACCESS, and TCRdb retained only in-frame sequences with V and J called. Part of the clones is not carried over; for the studies checked, unresolved V genes explain less than half of this, and the remainder is unexplained. Clone size and V and J calls were adopted from that table, with D and trimming inferred from the DNA. The sample records about 53,000 clones, roughly 90% of which are singletons. In total, the top ten clones hold less than 3% of the sample.

Notes on this clone: Its antigen specificity is not known. Base qualities are not at hand, and no much larger clone is one base apart.

What this sample's time point label stands for: about 28 days (+/-7) after the second vaccine dose. AZD1222 recipients with second doses at about 4 weeks or about 12 weeks were pooled, because spike-specific TCR depth and breadth did not differ between schedules. Vaccinee samples were obtained from the UK trials COV001 and COV002, which included a single-blind randomized controlled phase 2/3 trial of AZD1222 (ChAdOx1 nCoV-19) in healthy adults. For TCRbeta chain sequencing, PBMC samples were collected from trial participants at day 0 and at day 28 after the second dose. The sequencing here drew on peripheral blood, taken 28 days after the second AZD1222 dose. The source of this sequence is an adult who received the AZD1222 COVID-19 vaccine. In this chain, TRBV5-1 is recombined with TRBJ2-7; 7 bases in between match TRBD2. Here is the DNA: TGCGCCAGCAGCTTGGTTGCGGGAGAGAGATACGAGCAGTACTTC. Its protein is CASSLVAGERYEQYF.